This paragraph reports one T cell receptor (beta chain). The antigen remains unidentified. The sample is drawn from a study of vaccination effects on CD4 cells after COVID-19. Before sequencing, viral peptide pools were used by the ViraFEST assay to expand antigen-specific CD4+ T cells. When ten to eleven days of culture had elapsed, CD4+ T cells were isolated. Testing of the vaccine recipients showed negative nucleocapsid antibodies and no prior SARS-CoV-2 infection. Study observations and caveats: Late post-vaccination samples showed marked contraction of infection- and vaccine-induced clones.

TCRdb's table, derived via immunoSEQ multiplex PCR, lists solely in-frame clones and lacks some. The sample shows about 21,000 clones, around 70% of them seen only once. This CDR3 is 17 amino acids long. J was trimmed by 1 base and V by 3 bases; bases with no gene match: 11. Germline-derived CDR1 and CDR2 are SGHRS and YFSETQ. This receptor was identified in a human donor who received a COVID-19 vaccine. Sequences were derived from CD4+ T cells from PBMCs cultured with HCoV-NL63 spike peptides, sampled before COVID-19 vaccination. The gene calls are TRBV5-1 and TRBJ2-3, with 7 bases that match TRBD1. DNA of the CDR3: TGCGCCAGCAGCTCGATAATCCACCAGGGGGGCACAGATACGCAGTATTTT. Protein: CASSSIIHQGGTDTQYF.